Below, 21 T cell receptor beta chains from the same sample are listed, as sequenced in a study of blood T cell repertoires in COVID-19. TCRdb keeps only in-frame clones here, not all; method: immunoSEQ multiplex PCR. Altogether about 130,000 clones are present, approximately 90% being singletons, with the ten largest covering approximately 10%. What was sequenced was peripheral blood. The receptors derive from a man aged 50 to 60 with acute or convalescent COVID-19.

The V and J genes are TRBV11-2 and TRBJ1-2; D perhaps matches TRBD1 (5 bases). Trimming shortened V by 4 bases and J by 4 bases, and 10 bases separated the two germline ends. The germline gives CDR1 SGHAT, CDR2 FQNNGV. This CDR3 is 13 amino acids long. The CDR3 nucleotides read TGTGCCAGCAGCTACGGGGGACCCTATGGCTACACCTTC. Encoded protein: CASSYGGPYGYTF.

This sequence joins TRBV3-1 (or the pseudogene TRBV3-2) and TRBJ2-7, with TRBD2 identical over 8 bases. The CDR3 extends over 14 amino acids. CDR1 and CDR2 from the germline V gene are LGHDT and YNNKEL (reference sequence). V was pared by 6 bases and J by 6 bases, with 10 bases of the junction left unmatched. The CDR3 DNA sequence: TGTGCCAGCAGTTCGCTAGCGGGCCTCCGCGAGCAGTACTTC. Translating it yields CASSSLAGLREQYF.

The J gene is TRBJ2-7, the V gene TRBV14, with D possibly matching TRBD2 (5 bases). The CDR3 loop spans 13 amino acids. V shed 0 bases and J shed 10 bases, with 13 bases lying between them. The germline V gene encodes CDR1 SGHDN and CDR2 FVKESK. DNA for the CDR3: TGTGCCAGCAGCCAAGATATATCGACGGGACAGTACTTC. It is translated as CASSQDISTGQYF.

This clone was counted between two and nine times. CDR3 coding DNA: TGTGCCAGCACCCCCCGCAGTCACTATGGCTACACCTTC. It is translated as CASTPRSHYGYTF. This rearrangement joins TRBV28 to TRBJ1-2, with D unclear. Trimming stripped 7 bases from V and 3 bases from J, with 12 bases between. Looked up from germline, CDR1 is MDHEN and CDR2 is SYDVKM. The CDR3 consists of 13 residues.

This chain uses TRBV18 with TRBJ1-2; D not certain. Germline V gene lookup returns CDR1 KGHSH and CDR2 LQKENI. The CDR3 spans 16 residues. Trimming left V 2 bases short and J 7 bases short, with 20 bases between. CDR3 protein: CASSPGSSPSIPGYTF. DNA for the CDR3: TGTGCCAGCTCACCAGGTTCAAGTCCCTCTATTCCTGGCTACACCTTC. Combining the CDR3 with reference TRBV18 and TRBJ1-2 gives the whole variable domain NAGVMQNPRHLVRRRGQEARLRCSPMKGHSHVYWYRQLPEEGLKFMVYLQKENIIDESGMPKERFSAEFPKEGPSILRIQQVVRGDSAAYFCASSPGSSPSIPGYTFGSGTRLTVV.

The gene calls are TRBV18 and TRBJ1-5; no firm D call. The V end was cut by 3 bases, the J end by 7 bases, with 7 bases between. Germline V gene data show CDR1 as KGHSH and CDR2 as LQKENI. This CDR3 has 12 residues. The CDR3 DNA reads TGTGCCAGCTCACCTTCAGGACAGCCCCAGCATTTT. Translation gives CASSPSGQPQHF.

V gene TRBV6-5 combines with J gene TRBJ1-2; 7 bases are shared with TRBD1. The CDR3 contains 11 residues. Germline CDR1 is MNHEY and CDR2 is SVGAGI. The junction had 5 bases not matched to a gene; V was cut back by 8 bases and J by 8 bases. Written as DNA, the CDR3 is TGTGCCAGCCGACAGGGCCACGGCTACACCTTC. Protein: CASRQGHGYTF.

V gene TRBV13 combines with J gene TRBJ1-2; D is ambiguous. The germline gives CDR1 PRHDT, CDR2 FYEKMQ (reference sequence). The V end lost 4 bases, the J end lost 6 bases, and 18 bases lay between the germline ends. The CDR3 loop spans 15 amino acids. The CDR3 coding sequence is TGTGCCAGCAGCTCTGCGGACTCCCGATCGGATGGCTACACCTTC. It specifies CASSSADSRSDGYTF.

The genes are TRBV5-1 and TRBJ1-1; the D is unclear. This CDR3 is 16 amino acids long. Trimming took off 0 bases at V and 1 base at J, with 13 bases between the two ends. CDR1 SGHRS and CDR2 YFSETQ come from the germline V gene. DNA of the CDR3: TGCGCCAGCAGCTTGGATGCGATCACGGGGAACACTGAAGCTTTCTTT. Amino acids: CASSLDAITGNTEAFF. The variable domain in full, completed from reference TRBV5-1 and TRBJ1-1, reads KAGVTQTPRYLIKTRGQQVTLSCSPISGHRSVSWYQQTPGQGLQFLFEYFSETQRNKGNFPGRFSGRQFSNSRSEMNVSTLELGDSALYLCASSLDAITGNTEAFFGQGTRLTVV.

The V gene is TRBV28, the J gene TRBJ1-5, with D tentatively TRBD1 (6 bases). The germline CDR1 and CDR2 sequences are MDHEN and SYDVKM. CDR3 length: 15 amino acids. Trimming cost V 4 bases and J 7 bases, with 17 bases left between them. For the CDR3, the DNA is TGTGCCAGCAGTTATAGCGGGGGGGCCTGGCAGCCCCAGCATTTT. Translation gives CASSYSGGAWQPQHF.

CDR3 amino acids: CASSSDRVLGYTF. Written as DNA, the CDR3 is TGTGCCAGCAGTTCTGACAGGGTTCTTGGCTACACCTTC. This chain joins TRBV28 and TRBJ1-2, with 7 positions matching TRBD1. With V trimmed by 4 bases and J by 7 bases, 6 bases remained unmatched. The CDR3 has 13 residues. Germline CDR1 reads MDHEN; CDR2 reads SYDVKM.

This clone was counted between two and nine times. V is TRBV5-1 and J is TRBJ2-1; 7 bases line up with TRBD2. Germline V gene lookup returns CDR1 SGHRS and CDR2 YFSETQ. There are 14 residues in the CDR3. V lost 4 bases and J lost 7; bases outside the gene matches: 8. CDR3 in DNA: TGCGCCAGCAGCCCTGCCGGGAGGCCTAATGAGCAGTTCTTC. Translated: CASSPAGRPNEQFF.

The DNA of the CDR3 is TGTGCCAGCAGTCCCGACCAGGATATGGGGGAGCTGTTTTTT. It translates to CASSPDQDMGELFF. V gene TRBV11-3 combines with J gene TRBJ2-2; D is uncertain. CDR3 size: 14 residues. Trimming stripped 6 bases from V and 8 bases from J, with 16 bases between. CDR1 and CDR2 from the germline V gene are SGHNT and YENEEA. Using reference TRBV11-3 and TRBJ2-2 for the parts outside the CDR3, the full variable domain is EAGVVQSPRYKIIEKKQPVAFWCNPISGHNTLYWYLQNLGQGPELLIRYENEEAVDDSQLPKDRFSAERLKGVDSTLKIQPAELGDSAVYLCASSPDQDMGELFFGEGSRLTVL.

CDR3 in amino acids: CASSEQGVGGETQYF. Written as DNA, the CDR3 is TGTGCCAGCAGCGAACAGGGTGTGGGAGGAGAGACCCAGTACTTC. The chain recombines TRBV2 with TRBJ2-5, with D perhaps assigned TRBD1 or TRBD2 (6 bases each). Trimming left V 6 bases short and J 4 bases short, with 18 bases between. The CDR3 contains 15 residues. The germline CDR1 and CDR2 sequences are SNHLY and FYNNEI. The whole variable domain, filled in from reference TRBV2 and TRBJ2-5, reads EPEVTQTPSHQVTQMGQEVILRCVPISNHLYFYWYRQILGQKVEFLVSFYNNEISEKSEIFDDQFSVERPDGSNFTLKIRSTKLEDSAMYFCASSEQGVGGETQYFGPGTRLLVL.

CDR3 protein: CASSQGGTPYGYTF. For the CDR3, the DNA is TGTGCCAGCAGCCAGGGTGGGACACCTTATGGCTACACCTTC. The chain has TRBV4-2 and TRBJ1-2; D is possibly TRBD1 (6 bases). Germline V gives CDR1 LGHNA, CDR2 YNFKEQ. The V gene lost 3 bases and the J gene lost 5 bases, with 13 bases spanning the gap. The CDR3 length is 14 residues.

This CDR3 reads CAWSLMGTGTINYGYTF. CDR3 coding DNA: TGTGCCTGGAGTCTCATGGGGACAGGGACCATAAACTATGGCTACACCTTC. The chain has TRBV30 and TRBJ1-2; TRBD1 matches at 9 bases. V trimming: 2 bases; J trimming: 2 bases; junction bases outside the gene matches: 12. Germline values: CDR1 GTSNPN, CDR2 SVGIG (reference sequence). The CDR3 has 17 amino acids.

The rearrangement joins TRBV28 to TRBJ2-7; 8 nucleotides agree with TRBD2. Per germline, CDR1 MDHEN and CDR2 SYDVKM. V was clipped by 3 bases and J by 7 bases; unmatched bases: 11. The length of the CDR3 is 15 residues. The CDR3 sequence is CASSFPGGAGGEQYF. The CDR3, as DNA: TGTGCCAGCAGTTTCCCTGGGGGCGCGGGGGGTGAGCAGTACTTC.

V and J are TRBV10-3 and TRBJ2-7; 7 bases match TRBD2. CDR1 and CDR2 from the germline V gene are ENHRY and SYGVKD. V lost 4 bases and J lost 4; bases outside the gene matches: 7. CDR3 length: 14 amino acids. CDR3 coding DNA: TGTGCCATCAGTGTGGTAGCGGGCGAATACGAGCAGTACTTC. This encodes CAISVVAGEYEQYF.

The CDR3 loop reads CASSYRVGGYTF. In DNA, the CDR3 is TGTGCCAGTAGTTACAGGGTCGGTGGCTACACCTTC. The genes are TRBV19 and TRBJ1-2; possible D gene TRBD1, 6 bases. CDR1 is LNHDA, CDR2 SQIVND, per germline (reference sequence). This CDR3 has 12 amino acids. Trimming removed 5 bases at V and 7 bases at J, with 11 bases between.

This chain joins TRBV5-1 and TRBJ2-7, with no clear D. Germline V CDR1 and CDR2: SGHRS, YFSETQ. Trimming took 0 bases from V and 0 from J, leaving 10 bases between them. The CDR3 runs to 15 residues. CDR3 bases: TGCGCCAGCAGCTTGGTTCCAGGAATCTCCTACGAGCAGTACTTC. Protein product: CASSLVPGISYEQYF.

The gene calls are TRBV4-1 and TRBJ2-6; a possible D gene is TRBD1 (5 bases). CDR1 is MGHRA, CDR2 YSYEKL, per germline. The CDR3 has 16 amino acids. V was pared by 5 bases and J by 1 base, with 12 bases between. The CDR3 coding sequence is TGCGCCAGCAGCTCCCGACAGACATCTGGGGCCAACGTCCTGACTTTC. Translation gives CASSSRQTSGANVLTF.